This T cell receptor beta chain originates from a study of identical twins. In TCRdb, the 5' RACE reads were re-called with MiXCR into one record per CDR3 protein. The repertoire holds roughly 1.6 million distinct CDR3 sequences, with more than 30% as singletons. This sequence was found in a newborn girl in good health. The sample comprised cord blood.

This CDR3 is CASSLRSAQTGNSYNEQFF. Written as DNA, the CDR3 is TGTGCCAGCAGTTTACGTTCCGCCCAGACAGGGAACTCCTACAATGAGCAGTTCTTC. The chain is built from TRBV27 and TRBJ2-1; 7 bases are shared with TRBD1. Per germline, CDR1 MNHEY and CDR2 SMNVEV (reference sequence). The CDR3 runs to 19 residues. V shed 2 bases, J shed 0 bases, and the junction held 13 bases outside the gene matches.